Each of the 20 T cell receptor beta chains below was sequenced from the same sample in a study of early T cells in non-severe SARS-CoV-2 infection. TCRdb processed the 5' RACE reads anew with MiXCR; each CDR3 protein has one entry. The sample has about 94,000 distinct CDR3 sequences, less than 15% seen once; the top ten hold about 2.1%. Sample: whole blood. The receptors originated from an adult who was a healthcare worker with PCR-confirmed SARS-CoV-2 infection or an uninfected control (not recorded which).

This clonotype counts as medium-sized. The rearrangement joins TRBV6-2 or TRBV6-3 to TRBJ2-1, with D perhaps assigned TRBD1 or TRBD2 (5 bases each). Germline CDR1 MNHEY, CDR2 SVGEGT. CDR3 length equals 15 residues. The germline V and J ends were trimmed by 7 bases and 8 bases, with 21 bases remaining between them. The chain's CDR3 is CASKTLGTGLYEQFF. Here the CDR3 DNA reads TGTGCCAGCAAAACATTAGGGACGGGTTTGTATGAGCAGTTCTTC.

The sample holds many counts of this clonotype. V gene TRBV18 combines with J gene TRBJ2-3; weak D call: TRBD1 (5 bases). Trimming took 3 bases from V and 2 from J, leaving 12 bases between them. The CDR3 sequence is 15 residues long. Germline CDR1 reads KGHSH; CDR2 reads LQKENI. The CDR3 DNA is TGTGCCAGCTCACCCATCGACAGCCCCACAGATACGCAGTATTTT. It translates to CASSPIDSPTDTQYF. Full variable domain (remainder filled in from reference TRBV18 and TRBJ2-3): NAGVMQNPRHLVRRRGQEARLRCSPMKGHSHVYWYRQLPEEGLKFMVYLQKENIIDESGMPKERFSAEFPKEGPSILRIQQVVRGDSAAYFCASSPIDSPTDTQYFGPGTRLTVL.

This sequence joins TRBV24-1 and TRBJ2-6; D is unresolved. Deletions cut 8 bases from V and 4 bases from J, with 5 bases between. Germline CDR1 is KGHDR and CDR2 is SFDVKD. The CDR3 totals 12 residues. The chain's CDR3 is CATTAGANVLTF. The DNA for the CDR3 is TGTGCCACCACGGCCGGGGCCAACGTCCTGACTTTC.

This clonotype was counted between two and nine times. The chain links TRBV3-1 to TRBJ1-1, with D possibly TRBD1 on 6 matching bases. The CDR3 is 14 amino acids. Germline V gene data show CDR1 as LGHDT and CDR2 as YNNKEL (reference sequence). V shed 0 bases and J shed 4 bases, with 9 bases lying between them. The CDR3 sequence is CASSQEGGFTEAFF. CDR3 bases: TGTGCCAGCAGCCAAGAAGGGGGTTTCACTGAAGCTTTCTTT. The full variable domain, rest sourced from reference TRBV3-1 and TRBJ1-1, is DTAVSQTPKYLVTQMGNDKSIKCEQNLGHDTMYWYKQDSKKFLKIMFSYNNKELIINETVPNRFSPKSPDKAHLNLHINSLELGDSAVYFCASSQEGGFTEAFFGQGTRLTVV.

CDR3 region: CASSYPSSLAGVRPYNEQFF. The DNA of the CDR3 is TGTGCCAGCAGTTACCCCTCTTCCCTAGCGGGGGTCCGACCTTACAATGAGCAGTTCTTC. The chain recombines TRBV6-6 with TRBJ2-1; 10 bases agree with TRBD2. Germline lookup yields CDR1 MNHNY and CDR2 SVGAGI (reference sequence). The CDR3 contains 20 residues. After removal of 2 bases from V and 4 bases from J, the junction contained 17 bases not matched to a gene.

This clonotype was observed many times. The genes are TRBV7-8 and TRBJ2-1; 7 positions agree with TRBD1. The CDR3 has 16 amino acids. V lost 1 base, J lost 15 bases, and 18 bases stayed unmatched. Germline V gene sequence: CDR1 SGHVS, CDR2 FQNEAQ. CDR3 in DNA: TGTGCCAGCAGCTTAGACGGGACAGCCAGGTTGCCCCAGGGGTTCTTC. This gives the protein CASSLDGTARLPQGFF. Based on the CDR3 plus reference TRBV7-8 and TRBJ2-1, the full variable domain is GAGVSQSPRYKVAKRGQDVALRCDPISGHVSLFWYQQALGQGPEFLTYFQNEAQLDKSGLPSDRFFAERPEGSVSTLKIQRTQQEDSAVYLCASSLDGTARLPQGFFGPGTRLTVL.

This clonotype came up many times. The rearrangement joins TRBV7-2 to TRBJ2-2; 9 bases line up with TRBD2. CDR1 is SGHTA, CDR2 FQGNSA, per germline. The CDR3 is 17 residues long. Germline trimming cut 5 bases from V and 4 bases from J; bases unmatched to any gene: 11. The CDR3 DNA follows: TGTGCCAGCAGCCTAACTATAGCGGGGGAACTCACCGGGGAGCTGTTTTTT. Translation: CASSLTIAGELTGELFF.

The chain uses TRBV10-3 and TRBJ2-5; 7 bases align to TRBD2. The CDR3 loop spans 14 amino acids. Germline lookup yields CDR1 ENHRY and CDR2 SYGVKD. J was trimmed by 2 bases and V by 6 bases; bases with no gene match: 6. The CDR3 DNA follows: TGTGCCATCAGCCACAGCGGGGAACAAGAGACCCAGTACTTC. Translating it yields CAISHSGEQETQYF.

This clonotype was seen ten or more times. The V and J genes are TRBV18 and TRBJ2-3; D is undetermined. The CDR3 has 15 amino acids. Trimming removed 1 base from V and 2 bases from J, with 10 bases in between. Germline CDR1 reads KGHSH; CDR2 reads LQKENI. CDR3 residues: CASSPQIGPTDTQYF. In nucleotides, the CDR3 is TGTGCCAGCTCACCACAGATAGGTCCCACAGATACGCAGTATTTT. The full variable domain, rest sourced from reference TRBV18 and TRBJ2-3, is NAGVMQNPRHLVRRRGQEARLRCSPMKGHSHVYWYRQLPEEGLKFMVYLQKENIIDESGMPKERFSAEFPKEGPSILRIQQVVRGDSAAYFCASSPQIGPTDTQYFGPGTRLTVL.

This clonotype was seen repeatedly, ten times or more. The chain combines TRBV6-5 with TRBJ2-7; the match to TRBD1 covers 7 bases. The CDR3 extends over 15 amino acids. CDR1 is MNHEY, CDR2 SVGAGI, per germline. J gave up 0 bases and V 2 bases, and 4 bases lay outside the gene matches. CDR3: CASSYQNRGSYEQYF. CDR3 in DNA: TGTGCCAGCAGTTACCAAAACAGGGGCTCCTACGAGCAGTACTTC.

A remark on this clonotype: A read error may be the cause here, since a much bigger clone is one base away. J is TRBJ1-4 and V is TRBV19; unclear D gene. CDR1 is LNHDA and CDR2 is SQIVND in the germline V gene (reference sequence). The CDR3 spans 14 residues. The CDR3 here is CASSIEAANERLFF. For the CDR3, the DNA is TGTGCCAGTAGTATTGAGGCAGCTAATGAAAGACTGTTTTTT. The full variable domain, with the rest looked up from reference TRBV19 and TRBJ1-4, is DGGITQSPKYLFRKEGQNVTLSCEQNLNHDAMYWYRQDPGQGLRLIYYSQIVNDFQKGDIAEGYSVSREKKESFPLTVTSAQKNPTAFYLCASSIEAANERLFFGSGTQLSVL.

This clonotype was seen more than once but under ten times. The V gene is TRBV20-1, the J gene TRBJ2-1; D is possibly TRBD1 (5 bases). The CDR3 sequence is 13 residues long. Germline V gene lookup returns CDR1 DFQATT and CDR2 SNEGSKA (reference sequence). In nucleotides, the CDR3 is TGCAGCGTGGTGGGGCAGGGTCTCAATGAGCAGTTCTTC. Translating gives CSVVGQGLNEQFF.

The chain is built from TRBV6-6 and TRBJ1-1, with 8 bases identical to TRBD1. CDR1 MNHNY and CDR2 SVGAGI come from the germline V gene (reference sequence). V lost 5 bases, J lost 6 bases, and 5 bases stayed unmatched. This CDR3 has 13 amino acids. CDR3 residues: CASSGQGRPEAFF. The CDR3 DNA follows: TGTGCCAGCAGTGGACAGGGTCGGCCTGAAGCTTTCTTT.

The rearrangement uses TRBV2 and TRBJ2-1; 9 nucleotides match TRBD1. From germline, CDR1 is SNHLY and CDR2 FYNNEI. This CDR3 comprises 15 residues. V was clipped by 5 bases and J by 2 bases; unmatched bases: 4. The CDR3 protein is CASSLRTGAYNEQFF. The CDR3, as DNA: TGTGCCAGCAGTTTACGGACAGGGGCCTACAATGAGCAGTTCTTC. Looking up the rest from reference TRBV2 and TRBJ2-1 gives the full variable domain: EPEVTQTPSHQVTQMGQEVILRCVPISNHLYFYWYRQILGQKVEFLVSFYNNEISEKSEIFDDQFSVERPDGSNFTLKIRSTKLEDSAMYFCASSLRTGAYNEQFFGPGTRLTVL.

The chain carries TRBV18 and TRBJ1-1, with D unclear. The CDR3 extends over 13 amino acids. CDR1 is KGHSH and CDR2 is LQKENI in the germline V gene. Trimming removed 5 bases from V and 7 bases from J, with 14 bases in between. Here the CDR3 reads CASSSEVYGEAFF. The CDR3 DNA reads as TGTGCCAGCTCATCGGAGGTATACGGTGAAGCTTTCTTT.

The chain has TRBV6-2 or TRBV6-3 and TRBJ2-7; the D call may be TRBD1 or TRBD2 (5 bases each). V lost 10 bases and J 5 bases, leaving 12 bases between the germline ends. This CDR3 has 11 residues. From germline, CDR1 is MNHEY and CDR2 SVGEGT. As DNA, the CDR3 is TGTGCCACGGGACCCCCTCACGAGCAGTACTTC. This sequence encodes CATGPPHEQYF.

The sample holds a few counts of this clonotype. The chain joins TRBV27 to TRBJ2-7; 7 bases match TRBD1. Germline V gene sequence: CDR1 MNHEY, CDR2 SMNVEV (reference sequence). This CDR3 is 13 amino acids long. V lost 6 bases and J lost 3; bases outside the gene matches: 5. CDR3: CASRYRGSYEQYF. The CDR3 DNA reads as TGTGCCAGCAGATACAGGGGAAGCTACGAGCAGTACTTC.

The V gene is TRBV14, the J gene TRBJ2-7; 8 nucleotides match TRBD2. Germline V gene data show CDR1 as SGHDN and CDR2 as FVKESK. Germline trimming cut 4 bases from V and 2 bases from J; bases unmatched to any gene: 10. The CDR3 covers 16 residues. Written as DNA, the CDR3 is TGTGCCAGCAGCCCATATCCGGGAGCGGGGGCCTACGAGCAGTACTTC. It codes for CASSPYPGAGAYEQYF.

The genes are TRBV4-2 and TRBJ2-1; D possibly corresponds to TRBD2 (6 bases). V gave up 5 bases and J gave up 9 bases, with 23 bases separating them. The CDR3 sequence is 16 residues long. Germline V gene sequence: CDR1 LGHNA, CDR2 YNFKEQ. The DNA for the CDR3 is TGTGCCAGCAGCGTCCAGGGCGGGGTGACCTTCAGTGAGCAGTTCTTC. This translates into CASSVQGGVTFSEQFF.

J is TRBJ2-1 and V is TRBV16, with 9 bases identical to TRBD2. Germline loops: CDR1 KGHSY, CDR2 FQNENV. V lost 0 bases to trimming and J lost 5 bases; unmatched junction nucleotides: 5. The CDR3 loop spans 16 amino acids. The CDR3 here is CASSQSWLAGNNEQFF. The CDR3 coding sequence is TGTGCCAGCAGCCAATCTTGGCTAGCGGGGAACAATGAGCAGTTCTTC. Combining the CDR3 with reference TRBV16 and TRBJ2-1 gives the whole variable domain GEEVAQTPKHLVRGEGQKAKLYCAPIKGHSYVFWYQQVLKNEFKFLISFQNENVFDETGMPKERFSAKCLPNSPCSLEIQATKLEDSAVYFCASSQSWLAGNNEQFFGPGTRLTVL.